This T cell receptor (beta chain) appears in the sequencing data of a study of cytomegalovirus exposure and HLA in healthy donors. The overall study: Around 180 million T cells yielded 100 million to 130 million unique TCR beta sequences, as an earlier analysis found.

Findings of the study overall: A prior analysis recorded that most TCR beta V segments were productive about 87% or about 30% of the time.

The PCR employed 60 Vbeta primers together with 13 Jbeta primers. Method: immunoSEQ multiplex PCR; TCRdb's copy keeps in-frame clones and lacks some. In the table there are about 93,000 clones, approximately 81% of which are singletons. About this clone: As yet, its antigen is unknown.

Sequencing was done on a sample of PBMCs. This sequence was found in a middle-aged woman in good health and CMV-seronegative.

CDR3: CASSYSPTWYTEAFF. The CDR3 DNA is TGTGCCAGCAGTTACTCCCCCACATGGTACACTGAAGCTTTCTTT. This chain links TRBV6-5 with TRBJ1-1; no firm D call. V gave up 0 bases and J gave up 3 bases, with 11 bases separating them. This CDR3 is 15 amino acids long. The germline gives CDR1 MNHEY, CDR2 SVGAGI.